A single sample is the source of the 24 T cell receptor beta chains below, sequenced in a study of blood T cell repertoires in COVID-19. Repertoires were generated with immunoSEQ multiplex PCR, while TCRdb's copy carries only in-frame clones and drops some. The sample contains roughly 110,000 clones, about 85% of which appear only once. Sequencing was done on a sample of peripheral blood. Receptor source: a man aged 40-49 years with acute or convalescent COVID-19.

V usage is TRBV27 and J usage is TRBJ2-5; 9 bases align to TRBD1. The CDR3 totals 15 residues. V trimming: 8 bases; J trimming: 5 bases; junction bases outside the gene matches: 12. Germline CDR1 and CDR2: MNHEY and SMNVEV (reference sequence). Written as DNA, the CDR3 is TGTGCCAGCGGCCCTTGGACAGGGGCGGGGGAGACCCAGTACTTC. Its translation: CASGPWTGAGETQYF.

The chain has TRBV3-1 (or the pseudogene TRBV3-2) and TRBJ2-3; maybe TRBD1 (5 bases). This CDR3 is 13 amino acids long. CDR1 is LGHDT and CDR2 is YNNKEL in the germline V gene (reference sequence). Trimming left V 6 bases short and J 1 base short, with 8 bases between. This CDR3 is CASREQGTDTQYF. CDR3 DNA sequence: TGTGCCAGCAGAGAACAGGGCACAGATACGCAGTATTTT.

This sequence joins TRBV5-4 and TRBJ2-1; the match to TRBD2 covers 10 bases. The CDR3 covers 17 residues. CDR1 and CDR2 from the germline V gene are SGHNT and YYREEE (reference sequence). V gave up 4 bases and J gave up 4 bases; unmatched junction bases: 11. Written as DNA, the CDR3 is TGTGCCAGCAGCCCGTATCTCGGGACTAGCGCGTACAATGAGCAGTTCTTC. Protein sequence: CASSPYLGTSAYNEQFF.

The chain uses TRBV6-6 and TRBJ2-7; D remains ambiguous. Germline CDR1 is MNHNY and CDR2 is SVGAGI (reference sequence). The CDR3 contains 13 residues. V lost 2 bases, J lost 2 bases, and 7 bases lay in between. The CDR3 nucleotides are TGTGCCAGCAGTTACGGCAGGACCTACGAGCAGTACTTC. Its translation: CASSYGRTYEQYF.

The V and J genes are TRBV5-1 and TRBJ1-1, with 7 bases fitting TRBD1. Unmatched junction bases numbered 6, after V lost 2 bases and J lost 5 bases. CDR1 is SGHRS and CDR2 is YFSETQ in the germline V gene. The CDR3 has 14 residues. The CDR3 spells CASSFIGGETEAFF. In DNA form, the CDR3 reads TGCGCCAGCAGCTTCATAGGGGGCGAGACTGAAGCTTTCTTT.

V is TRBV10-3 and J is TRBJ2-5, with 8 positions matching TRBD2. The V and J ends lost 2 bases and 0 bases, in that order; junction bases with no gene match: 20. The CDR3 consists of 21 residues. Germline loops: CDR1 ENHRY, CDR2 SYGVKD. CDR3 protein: CAISELPGGDFKAPYQETQYF. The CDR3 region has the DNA TGTGCCATCAGTGAGCTCCCCGGGGGGGACTTCAAAGCCCCGTACCAAGAGACCCAGTACTTC.

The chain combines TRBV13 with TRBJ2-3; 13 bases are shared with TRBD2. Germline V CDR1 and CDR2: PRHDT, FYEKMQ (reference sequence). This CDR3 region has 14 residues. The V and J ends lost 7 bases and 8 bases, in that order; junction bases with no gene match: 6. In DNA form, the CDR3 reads TGTGCCAGCAAACTAGCGGGGGGGCCTGGTACGCAGTATTTT. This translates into CASKLAGGPGTQYF. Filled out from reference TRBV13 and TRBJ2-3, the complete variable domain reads AAGVIQSPRHLIKEKRETATLKCYPIPRHDTVYWYQQGPGQDPQFLISFYEKMQSDKGSIPDRFSAQQFSDYHSELNMSSLELGDSALYFCASKLAGGPGTQYFGPGTRLTVL.

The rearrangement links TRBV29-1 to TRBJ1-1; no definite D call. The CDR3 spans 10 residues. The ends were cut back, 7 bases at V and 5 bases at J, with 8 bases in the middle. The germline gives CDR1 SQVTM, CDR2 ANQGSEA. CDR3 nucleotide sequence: TGCAGCGGTTGGAGGACTGAAGCTTTCTTT. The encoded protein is CSGWRTEAFF.

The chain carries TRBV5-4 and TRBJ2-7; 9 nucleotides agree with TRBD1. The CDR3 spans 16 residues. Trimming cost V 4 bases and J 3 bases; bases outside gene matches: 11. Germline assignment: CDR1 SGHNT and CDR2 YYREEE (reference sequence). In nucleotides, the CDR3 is TGTGCCAGCAGCGGAGCTTGGCGGGGACAGGGCTACGAGCAGTACTTC. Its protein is CASSGAWRGQGYEQYF.

The CDR3: CASSDDSGGQETQYF. In nucleotides, the CDR3 is TGTGCCAGCAGCGACGATAGCGGGGGGCAAGAGACCCAGTACTTC. The J gene is TRBJ2-5, the V gene TRBV9; 10 bases line up with TRBD2. V shed 3 bases and J 2 bases; nucleotides not matched to a gene: 4. The CDR3 sequence is 15 residues long. Per the germline V gene, CDR1 is SGDLS and CDR2 is YYNGEE.

This CDR3 reads CSAMDREQFF. Written as DNA, the CDR3 is TGCAGTGCTATGGACAGGGAGCAGTTCTTC. This sequence joins TRBV20-1 and TRBJ2-1, with 7 bases identical to TRBD1. V lost 4 bases to trimming and J lost 10 bases; unmatched junction nucleotides: 1. From germline, CDR1 is DFQATT and CDR2 SNEGSKA (reference sequence). This CDR3 has 10 residues.

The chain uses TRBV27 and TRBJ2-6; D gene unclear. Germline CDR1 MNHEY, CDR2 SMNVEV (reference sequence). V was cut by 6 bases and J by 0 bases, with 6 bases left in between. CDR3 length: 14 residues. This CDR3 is CASSPLSGANVLTF. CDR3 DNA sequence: TGTGCCAGCAGCCCACTCTCTGGGGCCAACGTCCTGACTTTC.

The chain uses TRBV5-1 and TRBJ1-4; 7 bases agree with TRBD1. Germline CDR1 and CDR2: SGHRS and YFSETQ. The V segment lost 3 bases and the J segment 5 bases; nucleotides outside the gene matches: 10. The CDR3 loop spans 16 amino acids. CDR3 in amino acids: CASSSTGTDLNEKLFF. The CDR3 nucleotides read TGCGCCAGCAGCTCAACCGGGACAGACCTAAATGAAAAACTGTTTTTT.

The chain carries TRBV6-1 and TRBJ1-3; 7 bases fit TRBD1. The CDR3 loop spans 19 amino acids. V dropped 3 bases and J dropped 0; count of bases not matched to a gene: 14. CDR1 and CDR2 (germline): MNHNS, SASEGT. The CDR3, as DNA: TGTGCCAGCAGTGAGAGGGGTAACAGGGGACGAACCTCTGGAAACACCATATATTTT. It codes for CASSERGNRGRTSGNTIYF.

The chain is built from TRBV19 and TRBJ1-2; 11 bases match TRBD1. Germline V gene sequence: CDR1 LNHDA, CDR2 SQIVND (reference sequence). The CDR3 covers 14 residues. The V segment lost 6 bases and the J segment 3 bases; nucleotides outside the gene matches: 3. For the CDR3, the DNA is TGTGCCAGTAGGGGACAGGGGGTCGACTATGGCTACACCTTC. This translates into CASRGQGVDYGYTF. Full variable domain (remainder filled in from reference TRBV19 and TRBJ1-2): DGGITQSPKYLFRKEGQNVTLSCEQNLNHDAMYWYRQDPGQGLRLIYYSQIVNDFQKGDIAEGYSVSREKKESFPLTVTSAQKNPTAFYLCASRGQGVDYGYTFGSGTRLTVV.

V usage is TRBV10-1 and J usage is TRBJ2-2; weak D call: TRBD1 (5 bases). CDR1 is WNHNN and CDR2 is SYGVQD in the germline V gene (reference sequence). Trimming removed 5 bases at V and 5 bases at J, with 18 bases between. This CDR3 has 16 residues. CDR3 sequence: CASSSAGSAVTGELFF. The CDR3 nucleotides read TGCGCCAGCAGTTCCGCAGGGTCCGCGGTTACCGGGGAGCTGTTTTTT.

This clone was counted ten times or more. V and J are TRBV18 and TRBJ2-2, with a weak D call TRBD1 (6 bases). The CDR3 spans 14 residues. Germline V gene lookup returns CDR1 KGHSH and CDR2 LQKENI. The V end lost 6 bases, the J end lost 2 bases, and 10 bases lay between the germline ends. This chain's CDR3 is CASSWTVNTGELFF. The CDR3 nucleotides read TGTGCCAGCTCTTGGACAGTCAACACCGGGGAGCTGTTTTTT. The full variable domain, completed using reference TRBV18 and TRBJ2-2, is NAGVMQNPRHLVRRRGQEARLRCSPMKGHSHVYWYRQLPEEGLKFMVYLQKENIIDESGMPKERFSAEFPKEGPSILRIQQVVRGDSAAYFCASSWTVNTGELFFGEGSRLTVL.

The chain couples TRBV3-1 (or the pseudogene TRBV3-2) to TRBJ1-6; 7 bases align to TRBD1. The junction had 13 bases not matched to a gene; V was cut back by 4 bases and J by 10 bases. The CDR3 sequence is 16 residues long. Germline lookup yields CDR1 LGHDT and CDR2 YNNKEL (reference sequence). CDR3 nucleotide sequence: TGTGCCAGCAGCCTCAATTTAGGGGGCAGCGGGTCACCCCTCCACTTT. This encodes CASSLNLGGSGSPLHF.

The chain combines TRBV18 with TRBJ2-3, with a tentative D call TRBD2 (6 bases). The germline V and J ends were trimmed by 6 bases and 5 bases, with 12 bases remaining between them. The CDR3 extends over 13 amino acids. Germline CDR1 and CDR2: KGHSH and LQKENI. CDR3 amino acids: CASSTRRGDTQYF. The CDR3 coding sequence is TGTGCCAGCTCCACCAGGAGGGGAGATACGCAGTATTTT.

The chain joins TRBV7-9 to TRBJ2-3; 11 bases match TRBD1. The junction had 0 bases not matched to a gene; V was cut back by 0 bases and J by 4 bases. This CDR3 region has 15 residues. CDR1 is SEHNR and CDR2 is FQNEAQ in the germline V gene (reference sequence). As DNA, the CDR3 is TGTGCCAGCAGCTTAGCGGGACAGGGGGCAGATACGCAGTATTTT. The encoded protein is CASSLAGQGADTQYF. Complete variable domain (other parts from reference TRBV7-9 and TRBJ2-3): DTGVSQNPRHKITKRGQNVTFRCDPISEHNRLYWYRQTLGQGPEFLTYFQNEAQLEKSRLLSDRFSAERPKGSFSTLEIQRTEQGDSAMYLCASSLAGQGADTQYFGPGTRLTVL.

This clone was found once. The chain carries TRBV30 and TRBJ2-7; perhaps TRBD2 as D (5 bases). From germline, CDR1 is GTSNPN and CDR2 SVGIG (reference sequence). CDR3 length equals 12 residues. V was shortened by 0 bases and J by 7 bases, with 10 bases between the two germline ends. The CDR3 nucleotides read TGTGCCTGGAGTGTACTGGGGAGTGAGCAGTACTTC. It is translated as CAWSVLGSEQYF.

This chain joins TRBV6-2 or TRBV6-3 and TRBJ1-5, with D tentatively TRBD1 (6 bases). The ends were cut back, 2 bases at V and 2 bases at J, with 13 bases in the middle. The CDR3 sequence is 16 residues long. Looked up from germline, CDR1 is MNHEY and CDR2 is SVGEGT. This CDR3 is CASSYGGAPGNQPQHF. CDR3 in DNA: TGTGCCAGCAGTTACGGGGGGGCCCCAGGCAATCAGCCCCAGCATTTT.

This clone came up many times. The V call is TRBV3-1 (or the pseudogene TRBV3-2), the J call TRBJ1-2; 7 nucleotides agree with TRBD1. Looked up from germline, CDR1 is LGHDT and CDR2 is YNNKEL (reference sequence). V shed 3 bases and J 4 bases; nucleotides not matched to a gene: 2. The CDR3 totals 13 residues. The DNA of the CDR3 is TGTGCCAGCAGCCAGGGACAGCTCTATGGCTACACCTTC. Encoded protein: CASSQGQLYGYTF.

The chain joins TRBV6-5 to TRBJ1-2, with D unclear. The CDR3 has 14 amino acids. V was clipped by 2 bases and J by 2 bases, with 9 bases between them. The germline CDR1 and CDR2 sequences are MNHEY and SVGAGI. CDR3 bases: TGTGCCAGCAGTTACGGTCACAACAACTATGGCTACACCTTC. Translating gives CASSYGHNNYGYTF.